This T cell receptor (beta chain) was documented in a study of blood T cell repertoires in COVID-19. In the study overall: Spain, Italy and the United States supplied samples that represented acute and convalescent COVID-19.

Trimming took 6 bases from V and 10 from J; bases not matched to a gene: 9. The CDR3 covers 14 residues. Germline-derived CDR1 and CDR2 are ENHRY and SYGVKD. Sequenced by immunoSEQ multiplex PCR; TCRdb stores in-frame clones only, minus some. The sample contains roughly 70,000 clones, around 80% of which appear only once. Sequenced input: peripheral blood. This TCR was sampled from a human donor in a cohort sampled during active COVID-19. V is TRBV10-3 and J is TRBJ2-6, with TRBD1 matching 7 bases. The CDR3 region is CAISKTGDANVLTF. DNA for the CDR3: TGTGCCATCAGCAAAACAGGGGACGCAAACGTCCTGACTTTC.